The 24 T cell receptor beta chains in this list originate from one sample, sequenced in a study of blood T cell repertoires in COVID-19. TCRdb's table, derived via immunoSEQ multiplex PCR, lists solely in-frame clones and lacks some. Of about 170,000 clones in the sample, about 85% are singletons; the top ten hold 3% to 4%. Sequencing was done on a sample of peripheral blood. These receptors were collected from a human donor with acute or convalescent COVID-19. The donor label of this sample is uncertain.

The J gene is TRBJ1-1, the V gene TRBV6-1, with 9 positions matching TRBD1. Looked up from germline, CDR1 is MNHNS and CDR2 is SASEGT. The CDR3 has 14 amino acids. V was pared by 2 bases and J by 5 bases, with 3 bases of the junction left unmatched. The CDR3 bases are TGTGCCAGCAGTGAAAGGACAGGGGAAACTGAAGCTTTCTTT. It encodes CASSERTGETEAFF.

The table lists this clone with a count of one. This CDR3 reads CAISRSSTDTQYF. The CDR3 DNA reads TGTGCCATCAGCAGGTCTAGCACAGATACGCAGTATTTT. The V call is TRBV10-3, the J call TRBJ2-3; no reliable D call. V gave up 6 bases and J gave up 0 bases, with 7 bases separating them. CDR3 length: 13 residues. Per germline, CDR1 ENHRY and CDR2 SYGVKD.

The chain couples TRBV2 to TRBJ1-2; 9 nucleotides line up with TRBD1. The CDR3 covers 18 residues. Germline values: CDR1 SNHLY, CDR2 FYNNEI. V shed 2 bases, J shed 3 bases, and the junction held 13 bases outside the gene matches. The CDR3 DNA is TGTGCCAGCAGTGAACCCCTCGCCCACAGGGGGCTCGACTATGGCTACACCTTC. Protein: CASSEPLAHRGLDYGYTF.

The CDR3 coding sequence is TGTGCCTGGAACCCGGGACCGGGGGTCGGCTACACCTTC. This codes for CAWNPGPGVGYTF. The chain recombines TRBV30 with TRBJ1-2, with a weak D call TRBD1 (5 bases). V lost 4 bases to trimming and J lost 8 bases, with 17 bases between them. Germline V lookup: CDR1 GTSNPN, CDR2 SVGIG (reference sequence). The CDR3 contains 13 residues. The variable domain in full, completed from reference TRBV30 and TRBJ1-2, reads SQTIHQWPATLVQPVGSPLSLECTVEGTSNPNLYWYRQAAGRGLQLLFYSVGIGQISSEVPQNLSASRPQDRQFILSSKKLLLSDSGFYLCAWNPGPGVGYTFGSGTRLTVV.

V is TRBV10-1 and J is TRBJ2-7; the D is unclear. The CDR3 is 12 amino acids. Germline CDR1 and CDR2: WNHNN and SYGVQD (reference sequence). Deletions cut 6 bases from V and 1 base from J, with 7 bases between. CDR3 nucleotide sequence: TGCGCCAGCAGCGGGTTTTCCTACGAGCAGTACTTC. This translates into CASSGFSYEQYF.

This chain joins TRBV28 and TRBJ1-2; D is undetermined. With 2 bases removed from V and 5 bases from J, the gap between germline ends came to 18 bases. CDR3 length: 16 residues. The germline V gene encodes CDR1 MDHEN and CDR2 SYDVKM. This CDR3 is CASSLGADLGSYGYTF. The CDR3 bases are TGTGCCAGCAGTTTAGGCGCAGACCTCGGGTCATATGGCTACACCTTC.

The sample holds one count of this clone. This sequence joins TRBV19 and TRBJ1-6; 7 bases agree with TRBD1. Germline V lookup: CDR1 LNHDA, CDR2 SQIVND (reference sequence). The CDR3 runs 14 residues. The V and J ends lost 4 bases and 10 bases, in that order; junction bases with no gene match: 7. This CDR3 reads CASSRGQSQSPLHF. The CDR3 DNA sequence: TGTGCCAGTAGTAGGGGACAGAGCCAATCACCCCTCCACTTT. Looking up the rest from reference TRBV19 and TRBJ1-6 gives the full variable domain: DGGITQSPKYLFRKEGQNVTLSCEQNLNHDAMYWYRQDPGQGLRLIYYSQIVNDFQKGDIAEGYSVSREKKESFPLTVTSAQKNPTAFYLCASSRGQSQSPLHFGNGTRLTVT.

On this clone itself: The identical CDR3 is also encoded by other nucleotide sequences in the sample. The CDR3 DNA is TGCAGCGTTGACAGGGGGCACGAGCAGTACTTC. Residues: CSVDRGHEQYF. The V call is TRBV29-1, the J call TRBJ2-7, with 8 bases aligning to TRBD1. Germline loops: CDR1 SQVTM, CDR2 ANQGSEA. The ends lost 3 bases at V and 5 bases at J; junction bases unmatched: 0. The CDR3 contains 11 residues.

The chain links TRBV3-1 (or the pseudogene TRBV3-2) to TRBJ1-6, with D perhaps TRBD1 (6 bases). The V and J ends lost 2 bases and 14 bases respectively, with 10 bases between them. This CDR3 contains 12 residues. Germline-derived CDR1 and CDR2 are LGHDT and YNNKEL (reference sequence). The CDR3 reads CASSQRQATLHF. The CDR3, as DNA: TGTGCCAGCAGCCAAAGACAGGCCACCCTCCACTTT.

This chain links TRBV20-1 with TRBJ2-7; 8 bases are shared with TRBD2. CDR3 length equals 15 residues. CDR1 DFQATT and CDR2 SNEGSKA come from the germline V gene (reference sequence). The ends lost 3 bases at V and 1 base at J; junction bases unmatched: 8. The DNA for the CDR3 is TGCAGTGCTAGTTATGGGAGCGGGGGTTCCTACGAGCAGTACTTC. Its protein product is CSASYGSGGSYEQYF.

This rearrangement joins TRBV7-9 to TRBJ2-2; TRBD2 aligns across 8 bases. Trimming removed 8 bases from V and 5 bases from J; junction bases left unmatched: 19. This CDR3 comprises 18 residues. CDR1 SEHNR and CDR2 FQNEAQ come from the germline V gene (reference sequence). The CDR3 sequence: CASPIPTSGLAPTGELFF. DNA of the CDR3: TGTGCCAGCCCCATCCCAACTAGCGGCCTAGCCCCTACCGGGGAGCTGTTTTTT.

This clone was detected once. This chain connects TRBV28 to TRBJ1-2; TRBD1 agrees at 9 bases. The V and J ends lost 7 bases and 8 bases, in that order; junction bases with no gene match: 8. This CDR3 spans 13 amino acids. Germline CDR1 and CDR2: MDHEN and SYDVKM. Written as DNA, the CDR3 is TGTGCCAGCACTCGGACAGGGGCTTGGGGCTACACCTTC. Amino acid sequence: CASTRTGAWGYTF.

The rearrangement links TRBV21-1 to TRBJ1-1. TRBV21-1 is deemed a pseudogene. The length of the CDR3 is 12 residues. This CDR3 is CASSKEATEAFF. DNA for the CDR3: TGTGCCAGCAGCAAAGAAGCGACTGAAGCTTTCTTT.

The CDR3 nucleotides read TGCGCCAGCAGCTCCCTCAACCAGGGGGCCTCTGGAAACACCATATATTTT. This translates into CASSSLNQGASGNTIYF. The chain recombines TRBV5-1 with TRBJ1-3, with 8 positions matching TRBD1. V trimming: 3 bases; J trimming: 0 bases; junction bases outside the gene matches: 8. CDR1 SGHRS and CDR2 YFSETQ come from the germline V gene. The CDR3 extends over 17 amino acids.

This clone turned up a few times. The CDR3 DNA sequence: TGTGCCAGCAGCCAAGCCCGGGCAGGGGGCTTTGTAAATGAGCAGTTCTTC. This codes for CASSQARAGGFVNEQFF. The chain links TRBV4-2 to TRBJ2-1, with 8 bases lining up with TRBD1. The CDR3 sequence is 17 residues long. The V gene's germline CDR1 is LGHNA and CDR2 YNFKEQ. V lost 1 base to trimming and J lost 7 bases; unmatched junction nucleotides: 12.

CDR3 loop: CASQDSSSNQPQHF. CDR3 nucleotides: TGTGCCAGCCAAGACAGTTCTAGCAATCAGCCCCAGCATTTT. The chain has TRBV2 and TRBJ1-5; D perhaps matches TRBD1 (5 bases). Germline V gene lookup returns CDR1 SNHLY and CDR2 FYNNEI. This CDR3 is 14 amino acids long. V lost 8 bases and J 0 bases, leaving 11 bases between the germline ends.

This chain links TRBV30 with TRBJ1-6; 7 bases are a match to TRBD1. The V segment lost 7 bases and the J segment 5 bases; nucleotides outside the gene matches: 8. Germline V gene sequence: CDR1 GTSNPN, CDR2 SVGIG (reference sequence). The CDR3 contains 14 residues. For the CDR3, the DNA is TGTGCCTTTAAAGGACAGGTAGATAATTCACCCCTCCACTTT. Translating gives CAFKGQVDNSPLHF.

Here the CDR3 reads CASSATDRANYGYTF. As DNA, the CDR3 is TGTGCCAGCAGTGCCACGGACAGGGCGAACTATGGCTACACCTTC. The V call is TRBV6-4, the J call TRBJ1-2; 8 bases fit TRBD1. The germline gives CDR1 MRHNA, CDR2 SNTAGT. V was clipped by 4 bases and J by 2 bases; unmatched bases: 6. The CDR3 has 15 amino acids.

The rearrangement links TRBV6-1 to TRBJ1-4; 7 nucleotides match TRBD1. The CDR3 contains 15 residues. In germline, CDR1 is MNHNS, CDR2 SASEGT. Trimming took 3 bases from V and 7 from J; bases not matched to a gene: 8. CDR3 coding DNA: TGTGCCAGCAGTGAGCACAGGGGCGCAGGTGAAAAACTGTTTTTT. Translating gives CASSEHRGAGEKLFF.

In DNA form, the CDR3 reads TGTGCCAGCAGATTAACAGGGGTTAATTCACCCCTCCACTTT. This translates into CASRLTGVNSPLHF. This sequence joins TRBV7-2 and TRBJ1-6, with 7 bases lining up with TRBD1. Germline trimming cut 6 bases from V and 6 bases from J; bases unmatched to any gene: 5. Germline V gene data show CDR1 as SGHTA and CDR2 as FQGNSA. This CDR3 spans 14 amino acids.

The rearrangement uses TRBV2 and TRBJ1-2, with D possibly being TRBD1 (5 bases). The CDR3 spans 14 residues. Germline V gene data show CDR1 as SNHLY and CDR2 as FYNNEI. The V and J ends lost 5 bases and 4 bases respectively, with 14 bases between them. The CDR3 loop is CASSQTELLYGYTF. The CDR3 nucleotides read TGTGCCAGCAGTCAGACAGAGCTTCTCTATGGCTACACCTTC.

The chain carries TRBV30 and TRBJ1-6; 10 bases line up with TRBD1. The ends lost 4 bases at V and 9 bases at J; junction bases unmatched: 9. The CDR3 covers 15 residues. Germline CDR1 GTSNPN, CDR2 SVGIG (reference sequence). The CDR3 region is CAWNSGTGARSPLHF. The CDR3 bases are TGTGCCTGGAACAGTGGGACAGGGGCCCGTTCACCCCTCCACTTT.

The chain couples TRBV11-2 to TRBJ1-3; no clear D gene. Germline lookup yields CDR1 SGHAT and CDR2 FQNNGV. This CDR3 has 15 residues. Trimming took off 3 bases at V and 8 bases at J, with 17 bases between the two ends. In nucleotides, the CDR3 is TGTGCCAGCAGCTTCACGGGGAACCGGGTAGACACCATATATTTT. Translating gives CASSFTGNRVDTIYF. Full variable domain (missing parts from reference TRBV11-2 and TRBJ1-3): EAGVAQSPRYKIIEKRQSVAFWCNPISGHATLYWYQQILGQGPKLLIQFQNNGVVDDSQLPKDRFSAERLKGVDSTLKIQPAKLEDSAVYLCASSFTGNRVDTIYFGEGSWLTVV.

J is TRBJ2-7 and V is TRBV11-3, with D possibly TRBD2 on 5 matching bases. The CDR3 contains 15 residues. With 5 bases removed from V and 7 bases from J, the gap between germline ends came to 21 bases. CDR1 and CDR2 (germline): SGHNT, YENEEA. In nucleotides, the CDR3 is TGTGCCAGCAGCCCTAGCCCGCGCCTCTCGCGGGAGCAGTACTTC. Protein sequence: CASSPSPRLSREQYF.